One sample yielded the 19 T cell receptor beta chains listed below, sequenced in a study of cytomegalovirus exposure and HLA in healthy donors. The PCR was carried out with 60 Vbeta primers and 13 Jbeta primers. Method: immunoSEQ multiplex PCR; TCRdb's copy keeps in-frame clones and lacks some. The sample shows about 200,000 clones, 85% of them seen only once. Input material: PBMCs. These TCRs come from a woman in her forties or fifties in good health and CMV-seronegative.

The V and J genes are TRBV4-1 and TRBJ2-5; D not certain. The V end lost 7 bases, the J end lost 1 base, and 13 bases lay between the germline ends. From germline, CDR1 is MGHRA and CDR2 YSYEKL. This CDR3 is 14 amino acids long. The CDR3 DNA follows: TGCGCCAGCACCCAGTCCCACAGCCAAGAGACCCAGTACTTC. It encodes CASTQSHSQETQYF.

A remark on this clone: Other DNA variants within this sample encode the same CDR3. V is TRBV5-1 and J is TRBJ2-5, with unresolved D. V lost 2 bases, J lost 4 bases, and 12 bases lay in between. This CDR3 is 14 amino acids long. The germline gives CDR1 SGHRS, CDR2 YFSETQ. CDR3 amino acids: CASSLGAGGETQYF. As DNA, the CDR3 is TGCGCCAGCAGCTTAGGCGCCGGCGGAGAGACCCAGTACTTC.

This chain links TRBV6-1 with TRBJ1-3; tentatively, D is TRBD1 (5 bases). V was pared by 7 bases and J by 8 bases, with 18 bases between. The CDR3 is 14 residues long. Germline-derived CDR1 and CDR2 are MNHNS and SASEGT. This CDR3 reads CASTQNGGSDTIYF. The CDR3 DNA follows: TGTGCCAGCACCCAAAACGGGGGATCAGACACCATATATTTT.

The chain has TRBV18 and TRBJ1-1, with 10 bases aligning to TRBD1. CDR1 KGHSH and CDR2 LQKENI come from the germline V gene. J gave up 3 bases and V 4 bases, and 5 bases lay outside the gene matches. The CDR3 covers 15 residues. The CDR3 sequence is CASSRAGTGDTEAFF. The CDR3 nucleotides read TGTGCCAGCTCACGAGCCGGGACAGGGGACACTGAAGCTTTCTTT.

The rearrangement links TRBV7-2 to TRBJ2-7; D perhaps matches TRBD1 (5 bases). V gave up 0 bases and J gave up 6 bases, with 12 bases separating them. This CDR3 contains 14 residues. Germline values: CDR1 SGHTA, CDR2 FQGNSA. This chain's CDR3 is CASSLAVTVTEQYF. The CDR3 region has the DNA TGTGCCAGCAGCTTAGCCGTGACAGTTACCGAGCAGTACTTC.

The V call is TRBV28, the J call TRBJ2-7; 11 positions match TRBD2. The germline CDR1 and CDR2 sequences are MDHEN and SYDVKM. The CDR3 spans 14 residues. Trimming cost V 7 bases and J 2 bases; bases outside gene matches: 4. The CDR3 nucleotides read TGTGCCAGCAACCTTAGCGGGAGGGCCTACGAGCAGTACTTC. It is translated as CASNLSGRAYEQYF.

The chain recombines TRBV29-1 with TRBJ2-5; D is perhaps TRBD1 (6 bases). V was cut by 2 bases and J by 3 bases, with 19 bases left in between. The germline V gene encodes CDR1 SQVTM and CDR2 ANQGSEA. This CDR3 region has 16 residues. Written as DNA, the CDR3 is TGCAGCGTTGAATTGGTCGGACAGATCACCGAAGAGACCCAGTACTTC. Translating gives CSVELVGQITEETQYF.

The chain is built from TRBV18 and TRBJ2-5, with TRBD1 matching over 8 bases. Germline CDR1 and CDR2: KGHSH and LQKENI. This CDR3 spans 15 amino acids. V lost 6 bases, J lost 5 bases, and 11 bases stayed unmatched. The CDR3 protein is CASSPMQGAQETQYF. CDR3 bases: TGTGCCAGCTCCCCTATGCAGGGGGCTCAGGAGACCCAGTACTTC.

The gene calls are TRBV28 and TRBJ2-6, with D possibly TRBD1 on 6 matching bases. CDR1 is MDHEN and CDR2 is SYDVKM in the germline V gene. V lost 5 bases to trimming and J lost 4 bases, with 15 bases between them. There are 16 residues in the CDR3. The CDR3 region is CASSPPTGTGANVLTF. The CDR3 nucleotides are TGTGCCAGCAGTCCACCCACAGGGACAGGGGCCAACGTCCTGACTTTC.

The V and J genes are TRBV29-1 and TRBJ2-7, with TRBD2 matching over 9 bases. CDR3 length equals 14 residues. The germline V gene has CDR1 SQVTM and CDR2 ANQGSEA. V gave up 7 bases and J gave up 3 bases; unmatched junction bases: 10. This CDR3 is CSAAPGLAHYEQYF. The CDR3 DNA is TGCAGCGCGGCCCCGGGACTAGCCCACTACGAGCAGTACTTC.

The chain combines TRBV10-3 with TRBJ2-1; TRBD2 matches 8 bases. After removal of 5 bases from V and 4 bases from J, the junction contained 4 bases not matched to a gene. The CDR3 consists of 14 residues. Per germline, CDR1 ENHRY and CDR2 SYGVKD. DNA for the CDR3: TGTGCCATCAGTTTCCTAGCGGGTTACAATGAGCAGTTCTTC. Translated: CAISFLAGYNEQFF.

The rearrangement uses TRBV11-2 and TRBJ2-5, with a tentative D call TRBD2 (5 bases). The CDR3 has 17 amino acids. CDR1 and CDR2 from the germline V gene are SGHAT and FQNNGV. The ends were cut back, 1 base at V and 7 bases at J, with 22 bases in the middle. CDR3 coding DNA: TGTGCCAGCAGCTTAGTCCCCGGCACAGCGGCCCGGGGGACCCAGTACTTC. Amino acids: CASSLVPGTAARGTQYF.

The V and J genes are TRBV28 and TRBJ2-5, with 7 bases lining up with TRBD2. Germline V lookup: CDR1 MDHEN, CDR2 SYDVKM. CDR3 length equals 16 residues. The junction had 15 bases not matched to a gene; V was cut back by 7 bases and J by 4 bases. For the CDR3, the DNA is TGTGCCAGCAACGGGGTGGAGGCGGGAGTTCGAGAGACCCAGTACTTC. Its translation: CASNGVEAGVRETQYF.

The chain uses TRBV28 and TRBJ1-3; D is uncertain. In germline, CDR1 is MDHEN, CDR2 SYDVKM. V gave up 8 bases and J gave up 4 bases, with 15 bases separating them. CDR3 size: 14 residues. This chain's CDR3 is CASRPGLDGNTIYF. CDR3 bases: TGTGCCAGCCGCCCCGGACTAGACGGAAACACCATATATTTT.

V and J are TRBV19 and TRBJ2-1, with a possible D match to TRBD1 (5 bases). The germline V gene has CDR1 LNHDA and CDR2 SQIVND (reference sequence). Trimming cost V 4 bases and J 2 bases, with 15 bases left between them. The CDR3 consists of 16 residues. The CDR3: CASSNRPQGTYNEQFF. As DNA, the CDR3 is TGTGCCAGTAGTAATAGGCCCCAGGGTACCTACAATGAGCAGTTCTTC.

V gene TRBV28 combines with J gene TRBJ1-2; 9 nucleotides align to TRBD1. Losses at the gene ends were 5 bases for V and 8 bases for J; bases not matched to a gene: 6. CDR1 is MDHEN and CDR2 is SYDVKM in the germline V gene. The CDR3 loop spans 13 amino acids. The CDR3, as DNA: TGTGCCAGCAGTAAACAGGGGGCGCAGGGCTACACCTTC. Translation: CASSKQGAQGYTF.

The chain employs TRBV11-2 and TRBJ2-3; D is unresolved. The CDR3 runs to 17 residues. V lost 3 bases and J lost 4, with 20 bases in between. Germline V CDR1 and CDR2: SGHAT, FQNNGV. The DNA of the CDR3 is TGTGCCAGCAGCTTCGACCCCCGCGGCTTCAAGGCAGATACGCAGTATTTT. Its translation: CASSFDPRGFKADTQYF.

The genes are TRBV30 and TRBJ1-2, with unresolved D. This CDR3 contains 11 residues. Germline V gene lookup returns CDR1 GTSNPN and CDR2 SVGIG (reference sequence). The V gene lost 3 bases and the J gene lost 8 bases, with 10 bases spanning the gap. The chain's CDR3 is CAWSLSGGYTF. The CDR3 DNA follows: TGTGCCTGGAGCCTCTCTGGCGGCTACACCTTC.

There are a few counts of this clone. CDR3 sequence (DNA): TGTGCCAGCAGTGCGGGACACCAAGAGACCCAGTACTTC. It is translated as CASSAGHQETQYF. The chain links TRBV6-6 to TRBJ2-5; the D gene is possibly TRBD2 (6 bases). Germline lookup yields CDR1 MNHNY and CDR2 SVGAGI (reference sequence). The V gene lost 5 bases and the J gene lost 0 bases, with 7 bases spanning the gap. The CDR3 totals 13 residues.